This entry lists 23 T cell receptor beta chains sequenced from one sample in a study of identifying expanded T cells in peripheral blood. Some clones are missing from TCRdb's copy, which holds only in-frame ones; the method was immunoSEQ multiplex PCR. The table includes more than 75,000 clones, approximately 91% detected once. Sequenced material: blood. All receptors derive from a person between 18 and 75 years old in good health.

This sequence joins TRBV7-2 and TRBJ1-1; a weak D match, TRBD1 (5 bases). Germline values: CDR1 SGHTA, CDR2 FQGNSA. The CDR3 sequence is 14 residues long. The ends were cut back, 6 bases at V and 5 bases at J, with 16 bases in the middle. CDR3 sequence: CASRLDRVRTEAFF. The CDR3 DNA reads TGTGCCAGCAGACTAGACAGAGTTCGGACTGAAGCTTTCTTT. Based on the CDR3 plus reference TRBV7-2 and TRBJ1-1, the full variable domain is GAGVSQSPSNKVTEKGKDVELRCDPISGHTALYWYRQSLGQGLEFLIYFQGNSAPDKSGLPSDRFSAERTGGSVSTLTIQRTQQEDSAVYLCASRLDRVRTEAFFGQGTRLTVV.

This chain links TRBV28 with TRBJ1-1; no reliable D call. Germline CDR1 MDHEN, CDR2 SYDVKM. V was shortened by 6 bases and J by 1 base, with 12 bases between the two germline ends. CDR3 size: 14 residues. The CDR3 coding sequence is TGTGCCAGCAGCCCTTACAGAGAGAACACTGAAGCTTTCTTT. Translating gives CASSPYRENTEAFF.

This clone has just one count. The CDR3 is CASSRGGVTTGELFF. The CDR3 nucleotides read TGTGCCAGCAGCCGGGGGGGGGTGACGACCGGGGAGCTGTTTTTT. This chain joins TRBV6-1 and TRBJ2-2; 8 bases are a match to TRBD2. V trimming: 6 bases; J trimming: 5 bases; junction bases outside the gene matches: 8. The CDR3 is 15 amino acids. Germline V gives CDR1 MNHNS, CDR2 SASEGT.

CDR3 loop: CASSFGVSEKLFF. DNA of the CDR3: TGTGCCAGCAGCTTCGGTGTGAGTGAAAAACTGTTTTTT. This chain joins TRBV7-9 and TRBJ1-4, with no clear D. CDR1 SEHNR and CDR2 FQNEAQ come from the germline V gene (reference sequence). This CDR3 contains 13 residues. With 3 bases removed from V and 7 bases from J, the gap between germline ends came to 9 bases.

The chain uses TRBV4-1 and TRBJ1-4, with 7 bases fitting TRBD1. This CDR3 is built from 15 residues. Germline assignment: CDR1 MGHRA and CDR2 YSYEKL. J was trimmed by 5 bases and V by 2 bases; bases with no gene match: 5. CDR3 nucleotides: TGCGCCAGCAGCCAACGGGACAGTGTGAATGAAAAACTGTTTTTT. It translates to CASSQRDSVNEKLFF.

The rearrangement joins TRBV4-2 to TRBJ2-3; 11 nucleotides agree with TRBD2. There are 16 residues in the CDR3. The junction had 3 bases not matched to a gene; V was cut back by 3 bases and J by 1 base. Germline loops: CDR1 LGHNA, CDR2 YNFKEQ. The CDR3 bases are TGTGCCAGCAGCCAGGTAGCGGGAGGGGGCACAGATACGCAGTATTTT. Its translation: CASSQVAGGGTDTQYF.

V is TRBV23-1 and J is TRBJ2-4, with a possible D match to TRBD2 (7 bases). TRBV23-1 is an ORF; its function is uncertain. The CDR3 length is 18 residues. Deletions cut 5 bases from V and 6 bases from J, with 26 bases between. The CDR3 bases are TGCGCCAGCAGTTGCCCCCCCCCGGGGGGCGTTGAGGGAAACATTCAGTACTTC. It yields the protein CASSCPPPGGVEGNIQYF.

J is TRBJ2-7 and V is TRBV28; D assignment may be TRBD1 or TRBD2 (5 bases each). Trimming shortened V by 8 bases and J by 2 bases, and 25 bases separated the two germline ends. This CDR3 is built from 17 residues. Germline loops: CDR1 MDHEN, CDR2 SYDVKM. CDR3 coding DNA: TGTGCCAGCCTAGCTACTCTATGGGCAGGGAGAACCTACGAGCAGTACTTC. Its protein product is CASLATLWAGRTYEQYF.

This chain joins TRBV5-1 and TRBJ1-1; weak D call: TRBD1 (6 bases). The CDR3 loop spans 14 amino acids. The V gene's germline CDR1 is SGHRS and CDR2 YFSETQ. V lost 0 bases, J lost 1 base, and 7 bases lay in between. The CDR3 sequence: CASSLEGGNTEAFF. CDR3 sequence (DNA): TGCGCCAGCAGCTTGGAAGGGGGGAACACTGAAGCTTTCTTT. Using reference TRBV5-1 and TRBJ1-1 for the parts outside the CDR3, the full variable domain is KAGVTQTPRYLIKTRGQQVTLSCSPISGHRSVSWYQQTPGQGLQFLFEYFSETQRNKGNFPGRFSGRQFSNSRSEMNVSTLELGDSALYLCASSLEGGNTEAFFGQGTRLTVV.

V usage is TRBV30 and J usage is TRBJ2-7, with D tentatively TRBD1 (5 bases). V was cut by 2 bases and J by 3 bases, with 17 bases left in between. This CDR3 contains 15 residues. Germline CDR1 GTSNPN, CDR2 SVGIG (reference sequence). The CDR3 loop reads CAWSQERRVIYEQYF. The CDR3 DNA follows: TGTGCCTGGAGTCAGGAACGCAGGGTTATCTACGAGCAGTACTTC. Filled out from reference TRBV30 and TRBJ2-7, the complete variable domain reads SQTIHQWPATLVQPVGSPLSLECTVEGTSNPNLYWYRQAAGRGLQLLFYSVGIGQISSEVPQNLSASRPQDRQFILSSKKLLLSDSGFYLCAWSQERRVIYEQYFGPGTRLTVT.

V usage is TRBV9 and J usage is TRBJ1-1; possible D gene TRBD1, 6 bases. V lost 4 bases and J 11 bases, leaving 21 bases between the germline ends. Germline V gene lookup returns CDR1 SGDLS and CDR2 YYNGEE. The CDR3 covers 14 residues. The CDR3 sequence: CASSPGRGAHGAFF. CDR3 DNA: TGTGCCAGCAGCCCGGGGAGGGGGGCCCACGGGGCTTTCTTT.

In this sample, this clone turned up a few times. Other nucleotide sequences in the sample specify the same CDR3. This chain joins TRBV9 and TRBJ1-1; D remains ambiguous. The CDR3 is made up of 13 amino acids. Between the trimmed V and J ends, which lost 0 bases and 3 bases, there was a span of 6 bases. Germline V gene lookup returns CDR1 SGDLS and CDR2 YYNGEE. The CDR3 spells CASSVGGYTEAFF. The CDR3 bases are TGTGCCAGCAGCGTAGGAGGTTACACTGAAGCTTTCTTT.

V is TRBV11-2 and J is TRBJ2-7; the D gene is possibly TRBD1 (5 bases). The germline V and J ends were trimmed by 6 bases and 2 bases, with 8 bases remaining between them. The germline gives CDR1 SGHAT, CDR2 FQNNGV. The CDR3 runs to 12 residues. This chain's CDR3 is CASSGQAYEQYF. In nucleotides, the CDR3 is TGTGCCAGCAGTGGACAAGCCTACGAGCAGTACTTC.

The rearrangement links TRBV28 to TRBJ1-2; 11 positions agree with TRBD1. This CDR3 has 16 amino acids. The V gene's germline CDR1 is MDHEN and CDR2 SYDVKM. V was clipped by 5 bases and J by 3 bases; unmatched bases: 8. The CDR3 region has the DNA TGTGCCAGCAGTCCCGTAGGACAGGGGGCTGACTATGGCTACACCTTC. Translated, it gives CASSPVGQGADYGYTF.

The rearrangement uses TRBV5-4 and TRBJ1-1, with unresolved D. V gave up 2 bases and J gave up 5 bases, with 7 bases separating them. Germline V lookup: CDR1 SGHNT, CDR2 YYREEE (reference sequence). This CDR3 spans 12 amino acids. The CDR3, as DNA: TGTGCCAGCAGCTTTGGGGTAACTGAAGCTTTCTTT. This codes for CASSFGVTEAFF.

The gene calls are TRBV4-2 and TRBJ1-1; no reliable D call. The V gene's germline CDR1 is LGHNA and CDR2 YNFKEQ. Trimming took off 0 bases at V and 5 bases at J, with 7 bases between the two ends. This CDR3 is 13 amino acids long. CDR3 nucleotides: TGTGCCAGCAGCCAAGAAGCGCGGACTGAAGCTTTCTTT. Protein sequence: CASSQEARTEAFF.

The chain joins TRBV28 to TRBJ1-5; the D is unclear. Germline CDR1 is MDHEN and CDR2 is SYDVKM. This CDR3 comprises 13 residues. Trimming removed 11 bases from V and 4 bases from J, with 15 bases in between. The CDR3 region has the DNA TGTGCCGGTGGAGGGCTGGGGAATCAGCCCCAGCATTTT. Translating gives CAGGGLGNQPQHF. The full variable domain, completed using reference TRBV28 and TRBJ1-5, is DVKVTQSSRYLVKRTGEKVFLECVQDMDHENMFWYRQDPGLGLRLIYFSYDVKMKEKGDIPEGYSVSREKKERFSLILESASTNQTSMYLCAGGGLGNQPQHFGDGTRLSIL.

The rearrangement links TRBV4-1 to TRBJ2-1; D may match TRBD1 or TRBD2 (5 bases each). Trimming removed 5 bases at V and 8 bases at J, with 25 bases between. From germline, CDR1 is MGHRA and CDR2 YSYEKL. CDR3 size: 17 residues. DNA for the CDR3: TGCGCCAGCAGCTGGGGGAGTTCGACAATCACCCCGGATGAGCAGTTCTTC. As protein: CASSWGSSTITPDEQFF.

This chain links TRBV2 with TRBJ1-4, with D uncertain. Germline lookup yields CDR1 SNHLY and CDR2 FYNNEI. The CDR3 covers 15 residues. The V gene lost 1 base and the J gene lost 0 bases, with 6 bases spanning the gap. The CDR3 nucleotides read TGTGCCAGCAGTGAAGTGCCTTCAACTAATGAAAAACTGTTTTTT. Its translation: CASSEVPSTNEKLFF. The full variable domain, in which reference TRBV2 and TRBJ1-4 provide the parts outside the CDR3, is EPEVTQTPSHQVTQMGQEVILRCVPISNHLYFYWYRQILGQKVEFLVSFYNNEISEKSEIFDDQFSVERPDGSNFTLKIRSTKLEDSAMYFCASSEVPSTNEKLFFGSGTQLSVL.

The chain has TRBV5-5 and TRBJ2-2; D is unclear. Germline V CDR1 and CDR2: SGHKS, YYEKEE (reference sequence). V was shortened by 4 bases and J by 2 bases, with 6 bases between the two germline ends. The CDR3 consists of 13 residues. The CDR3 DNA reads TGTGCCAGCAGCCCTATAAACACCGGGGAGCTGTTTTTT. Amino acid sequence: CASSPINTGELFF.

The CDR3 nucleotides are TGTGCCAGCAGTGATCAGGGTACGCAGTTCTTC. This translates into CASSDQGTQFF. The chain employs TRBV2 and TRBJ2-1; weak D call: TRBD1 (5 bases). The CDR3 totals 11 residues. The V gene lost 3 bases and the J gene lost 12 bases, with 9 bases spanning the gap. Per the germline V gene, CDR1 is SNHLY and CDR2 is FYNNEI.

The chain carries TRBV5-1 and TRBJ2-7; TRBD1 matches at 9 bases. The trim removed 3 bases at V and 0 bases at J, leaving 4 bases unmatched. The germline V gene encodes CDR1 SGHRS and CDR2 YFSETQ. CDR3 length: 15 amino acids. As DNA, the CDR3 is TGCGCCAGCAGCTGGGGACAGGGAGGCTCCTACGAGCAGTACTTC. Its protein product is CASSWGQGGSYEQYF.

This sequence joins TRBV18 and TRBJ1-2; possible D gene TRBD1, 6 bases. V was trimmed by 1 base and J by 8 bases, leaving 17 bases between them. Germline assignment: CDR1 KGHSH and CDR2 LQKENI. This CDR3 has 15 residues. The CDR3, as DNA: TGTGCCAGCTCACCACTCAGGGGAGGGGACGGAGGCTACACCTTC. Translating it yields CASSPLRGGDGGYTF. Together with reference TRBV18 and TRBJ1-2, the CDR3 gives the full variable domain: NAGVMQNPRHLVRRRGQEARLRCSPMKGHSHVYWYRQLPEEGLKFMVYLQKENIIDESGMPKERFSAEFPKEGPSILRIQQVVRGDSAAYFCASSPLRGGDGGYTFGSGTRLTVV.